These 10 T cell receptor beta chains originate from one sample sequenced in a study of shared T cell receptors in the human thymus. Here immunoSEQ multiplex PCR was the method, and the copy in TCRdb shows in-frame clones only, minus some. The data show 600,000 to 900,000 clones, roughly 88% seen once. These same data were also listed under a study on human thymus T cells.

The sample taken for sequencing was thymocytes. These receptors all stem from a girl under three years old with a congenital heart defect.

V is TRBV5-5 and J is TRBJ2-7; 10 nucleotides line up with TRBD1. Germline trimming cut 6 bases from V and 1 base from J; bases unmatched to any gene: 4. Germline V gives CDR1 SGHKS, CDR2 YYEKEE (reference sequence). This CDR3 comprises 14 residues. The CDR3 reads CASKGTGVSYEQYF. CDR3 sequence (DNA): TGTGCCAGCAAGGGGACAGGGGTTTCCTACGAGCAGTACTTC.

The genes are TRBV5-5 and TRBJ2-2; 10 positions agree with TRBD1. This CDR3 is 17 amino acids long. V lost 6 bases to trimming and J lost 3 bases; unmatched junction nucleotides: 11. Germline values: CDR1 SGHKS, CDR2 YYEKEE (reference sequence). For the CDR3, the DNA is TGTGCCAGCAACAATAAGTCCGGGACAGGGGACACCGGGGAGCTGTTTTTT. Translated, it gives CASNNKSGTGDTGELFF. The whole variable domain, filled in from reference TRBV5-5 and TRBJ2-2, reads DAGVTQSPTHLIKTRGQQVTLRCSPISGHKSVSWYQQVLGQGPQFIFQYYEKEERGRGNFPDRFSARQFPNYSSELNVNALLLGDSALYLCASNNKSGTGDTGELFFGEGSRLTVL.

This chain uses TRBV5-6 with TRBJ2-1; D perhaps matches TRBD1 (6 bases). The CDR3 length is 15 residues. Deletions cut 0 bases from V and 2 bases from J, with 9 bases between. Germline CDR1 reads SGHDT; CDR2 reads YYEEEE. Here the CDR3 DNA reads TGTGCCAGCAGCTTGGACAGGGAAACCTACAATGAGCAGTTCTTC. This encodes CASSLDRETYNEQFF.

J is TRBJ1-1 and V is TRBV6-1, with D unresolved. Trimming pared 9 bases from V and 0 bases from J, leaving 17 bases between. The CDR3 covers 15 residues. The germline V gene has CDR1 MNHNS and CDR2 SASEGT. This chain's CDR3 is CASALNVPMNTEAFF. DNA for the CDR3: TGTGCCAGTGCTCTAAACGTCCCCATGAACACTGAAGCTTTCTTT.

CDR3 in amino acids: CASSHPDRAHTEAFF. The CDR3 DNA reads as TGTGCCAGCAGCCATCCGGACAGGGCTCACACTGAAGCTTTCTTT. The rearrangement links TRBV4-2 to TRBJ1-1, with 8 bases fitting TRBD1. The CDR3 is 15 residues long. With 3 bases clipped from V and 3 bases from J, the junction kept 6 bases outside the gene matches. Germline-derived CDR1 and CDR2 are LGHNA and YNFKEQ.

CDR3 DNA sequence: TGTGCCAGCAGGATGCAGATGAACACTGAAGCTTTCTTT. It specifies CASRMQMNTEAFF. The chain joins TRBV5-4 to TRBJ1-1; D gene unclear. The CDR3 totals 13 residues. CDR1 is SGHNT, CDR2 YYREEE, per germline (reference sequence). Trimming shortened V by 5 bases and J by 0 bases, and 8 bases separated the two germline ends. Complete variable domain (other parts from reference TRBV5-4 and TRBJ1-1): ETGVTQSPTHLIKTRGQQVTLRCSSQSGHNTVSWYQQALGQGPQFIFQYYREEENGRGNFPPRFSGLQFPNYSSELNVNALELDDSALYLCASRMQMNTEAFFGQGTRLTVV.

The rearrangement uses TRBV6-5 and TRBJ1-1, with 8 bases fitting TRBD1. V shed 8 bases and J 1 base; nucleotides not matched to a gene: 6. This CDR3 is 14 amino acids long. CDR1 is MNHEY and CDR2 is SVGAGI in the germline V gene. The CDR3 coding sequence is TGTGCCAGCGCGCGGACAGGGCGGAACACTGAAGCTTTCTTT. Translating gives CASARTGRNTEAFF.

This clone occurred once. The chain uses TRBV6-1 and TRBJ1-1; perhaps TRBD1 as D (5 bases). This CDR3 comprises 14 residues. Trimming took off 1 base at V and 10 bases at J, with 16 bases between the two ends. CDR1 MNHNS and CDR2 SASEGT come from the germline V gene. The CDR3 is CASSEDYLSGGAFF. CDR3 DNA: TGTGCCAGCAGTGAAGATTATTTATCGGGGGGAGCTTTCTTT.

This clone has only a few counts. CDR3 nucleotide sequence: TGTGCCAGCAGTTTCCATAGACAGCCGCGGTCCTACGAGCAGTACTTC. Encoded protein: CASSFHRQPRSYEQYF. This rearrangement joins TRBV28 to TRBJ2-7, with D possibly being TRBD1 (5 bases). Between the trimmed V and J ends, which lost 3 bases and 1 base, there was a span of 16 bases. CDR1 is MDHEN and CDR2 is SYDVKM in the germline V gene. The CDR3 extends over 16 amino acids.

The J gene is TRBJ2-7, the V gene TRBV11-2; a possible D gene is TRBD1 (5 bases). Trimming stripped 0 bases from V and 3 bases from J, with 18 bases between. The CDR3 is 17 amino acids. Germline values: CDR1 SGHAT, CDR2 FQNNGV. For the CDR3, the DNA is TGTGCCAGCAGCTTAGATTTCGTTTTAGGGGCTGACTACGAGCAGTACTTC. Translation: CASSLDFVLGADYEQYF.